The 20 T cell receptor beta chains below all came from one sample that was sequenced in a study of a mutant IDH1 vaccine in newly diagnosed glioma. TCRdb's copy holds only in-frame clones and misses some; the assay was immunoSEQ multiplex PCR. Of under 150,000 clones in the sample, around 90% are singletons; the top ten hold 0.6% to 0.75%. Antigens for these TCRs are unknown. Time point meaning: week 11, during vaccination. A single vaccine dose contained 300 ug of mutant IDH1 20-mer peptide, and topical imiquimod was used with it. Here the sequenced sample was PBMCs, taken from a glioma patient whose treatment included an IDH1 peptide vaccine. The receptors originated from a woman aged 50 to 60 with glioma.

The J gene is TRBJ2-7, the V gene TRBV28; D may match TRBD1 or TRBD2 (5 bases each). This CDR3 has 16 residues. V lost 2 bases and J lost 3, with 17 bases in between. CDR1 is MDHEN, CDR2 SYDVKM, per germline. The CDR3: CASSLLGSGTYYEQYF. In DNA form, the CDR3 reads TGTGCCAGCAGTTTACTAGGCTCTGGGACGTACTACGAGCAGTACTTC.

The chain employs TRBV10-3 and TRBJ1-3; unclear D gene. In germline, CDR1 is ENHRY, CDR2 SYGVKD. V lost 3 bases, J lost 15 bases, and 18 bases lay in between. CDR3 size: 13 residues. The CDR3 bases are TGTGCCATCAGTGAAGGGATGTCCAGCGCGGGATATTTT. It codes for CAISEGMSSAGYF.

J is TRBJ2-1 and V is TRBV10-1, with 7 bases lining up with TRBD2. Germline V gene sequence: CDR1 WNHNN, CDR2 SYGVQD (reference sequence). The length of the CDR3 is 14 residues. The junction had 6 bases not matched to a gene; V was cut back by 6 bases and J by 4 bases. Written as DNA, the CDR3 is TGCGCCAGCAGGAGAGCGGGATTGTACAATGAGCAGTTCTTC. This translates into CASRRAGLYNEQFF.

This clone was found a few times. V usage is TRBV4-1 and J usage is TRBJ2-5, with D unclear. This CDR3 is built from 13 residues. V was clipped by 3 bases and J by 4 bases, with 9 bases between them. Germline CDR1 and CDR2: MGHRA and YSYEKL. CDR3 protein: CASSHRVRETQYF. The CDR3 DNA reads TGCGCCAGCAGCCACCGGGTTCGAGAGACCCAGTACTTC.

CDR3 in amino acids: CASSQVDRVGDEQFF. The CDR3 DNA sequence: TGCGCCAGCAGCCAAGTAGACAGGGTCGGCGATGAGCAGTTCTTC. The chain carries TRBV4-1 and TRBJ2-1, with TRBD1 identical over 7 bases. This CDR3 has 15 amino acids. In germline, CDR1 is MGHRA, CDR2 YSYEKL. V shed 1 base, J shed 8 bases, and the junction held 8 bases outside the gene matches.

This sequence joins TRBV20-1 and TRBJ2-1, with unresolved D. V was cut by 5 bases and J by 4 bases, with 6 bases left in between. CDR1 and CDR2 (germline): DFQATT, SNEGSKA (reference sequence). The CDR3 is 11 amino acids. The CDR3 DNA reads TGCAGTGCTGGACCGTACAATGAGCAGTTCTTC. Its translation is CSAGPYNEQFF.

This clone has only one observation. The J gene is TRBJ1-4, the V gene TRBV28; 7 bases agree with TRBD1. The CDR3 has 15 residues. Germline V gene lookup returns CDR1 MDHEN and CDR2 SYDVKM. With V trimmed by 5 bases and J by 5 bases, 8 bases remained unmatched. The CDR3 coding sequence is TGTGCCAGCAGTCACCCCAGGGGGACGAATGAAAAACTGTTTTTT. This encodes CASSHPRGTNEKLFF.

V is TRBV5-1 and J is TRBJ1-5; D remains unclear. This CDR3 contains 15 residues. Germline assignment: CDR1 SGHRS and CDR2 YFSETQ. Trimming cost V 1 base and J 3 bases, with 11 bases left between them. The CDR3 protein is CASSLKGAPNQPQHF. CDR3 DNA: TGCGCCAGCAGCTTGAAAGGAGCCCCCAATCAGCCCCAGCATTTT. The full variable domain, rest sourced from reference TRBV5-1 and TRBJ1-5, is KAGVTQTPRYLIKTRGQQVTLSCSPISGHRSVSWYQQTPGQGLQFLFEYFSETQRNKGNFPGRFSGRQFSNSRSEMNVSTLELGDSALYLCASSLKGAPNQPQHFGDGTRLSIL.

The chain uses TRBV28 and TRBJ1-5, with unresolved D. The V gene lost 5 bases and the J gene lost 6 bases, with 17 bases spanning the gap. Germline CDR1 and CDR2: MDHEN and SYDVKM. There are 15 residues in the CDR3. The CDR3 protein is CASSPPAATGQPQHF. Written as DNA, the CDR3 is TGTGCCAGCAGTCCTCCAGCAGCGACGGGTCAGCCCCAGCATTTT. Based on the CDR3 plus reference TRBV28 and TRBJ1-5, the full variable domain is DVKVTQSSRYLVKRTGEKVFLECVQDMDHENMFWYRQDPGLGLRLIYFSYDVKMKEKGDIPEGYSVSREKKERFSLILESASTNQTSMYLCASSPPAATGQPQHFGDGTRLSIL.

The rearrangement links TRBV28 to TRBJ1-6, with D hard to call. The V gene lost 4 bases and the J gene lost 6 bases, with 13 bases spanning the gap. CDR3 length equals 15 residues. CDR1 is MDHEN, CDR2 SYDVKM, per germline. The CDR3 sequence is CASSSVQKPNSPLHF. The CDR3 DNA sequence: TGTGCCAGCAGTTCAGTTCAGAAGCCTAATTCACCCCTCCACTTT.

The chain recombines TRBV27 with TRBJ2-3, with 7 positions matching TRBD2. V lost 4 bases to trimming and J lost 1 base; unmatched junction nucleotides: 8. Germline CDR1 reads MNHEY; CDR2 reads SMNVEV (reference sequence). This CDR3 contains 16 residues. In DNA, the CDR3 is TGTGCCAGCAGTTCCTCGGGACTACCTCGCACAGATACGCAGTATTTT. It is translated as CASSSSGLPRTDTQYF.

The rearrangement uses TRBV6-4 and TRBJ2-3; 10 positions agree with TRBD2. The V segment lost 0 bases and the J segment 12 bases; nucleotides outside the gene matches: 18. Germline V gene lookup returns CDR1 MRHNA and CDR2 SNTAGT. The CDR3 spans 18 residues. CDR3 loop: CASSDSRVSGRAQIRQYF. CDR3 sequence (DNA): TGTGCCAGCAGTGACTCGAGGGTGAGCGGGAGGGCACAGATACGCCAGTATTTT.

There are a few counts of this clone. The V call is TRBV20-1, the J call TRBJ2-5; D not resolved. Germline values: CDR1 DFQATT, CDR2 SNEGSKA (reference sequence). This CDR3 region has 11 residues. Trimming pared 5 bases from V and 10 bases from J, leaving 14 bases between. In DNA, the CDR3 is TGCAGTGCTGCTGCGCCATTGGGCCAGTACTTC. Translation: CSAAAPLGQYF.

V is TRBV27 and J is TRBJ2-7, with 9 bases identical to TRBD1. In germline, CDR1 is MNHEY, CDR2 SMNVEV (reference sequence). The trim removed 1 base at V and 2 bases at J, leaving 3 bases unmatched. CDR3 length equals 15 residues. The CDR3 here is CASSLLGTGTYEQYF. The CDR3 nucleotides read TGTGCCAGCAGTTTATTAGGGACAGGGACCTACGAGCAGTACTTC.

The J gene is TRBJ2-1, the V gene TRBV11-3; D is uncertain. This CDR3 is built from 14 residues. Germline V lookup: CDR1 SGHNT, CDR2 YENEEA. The V end was cut by 1 base, the J end by 6 bases, with 10 bases between. In nucleotides, the CDR3 is TGTGCCAGCAGCTTAGGCTCGACAATCAATGAGCAGTTCTTC. Protein sequence: CASSLGSTINEQFF.

The genes are TRBV6-6 and TRBJ1-2; no clear D gene. Germline assignment: CDR1 MNHNY and CDR2 SVGAGI (reference sequence). V shed 8 bases and J shed 0 bases, with 10 bases lying between them. The CDR3 sequence is 13 residues long. The CDR3 protein is CASRPLANYGYTF. CDR3 bases: TGTGCCAGCCGCCCATTAGCTAACTATGGCTACACCTTC.

This clone was observed once. V and J are TRBV9 and TRBJ2-1, with 10 bases matching TRBD2. This CDR3 has 16 amino acids. The V segment lost 0 bases and the J segment 10 bases; nucleotides outside the gene matches: 10. Germline-derived CDR1 and CDR2 are SGDLS and YYNGEE. The chain's CDR3 is CASSVEASGSLREQFF. In nucleotides, the CDR3 is TGTGCCAGCAGCGTAGAAGCTAGCGGGAGTCTAAGGGAGCAGTTCTTC.

The chain joins TRBV20-1 to TRBJ1-1; D call uncertain. The CDR3 consists of 11 residues. V was clipped by 3 bases and J by 0 bases, with 2 bases between them. Germline loops: CDR1 DFQATT, CDR2 SNEGSKA (reference sequence). The CDR3: CSASLNTEAFF. The CDR3 DNA is TGCAGTGCTAGTCTGAACACTGAAGCTTTCTTT.

The table lists this clone with a count of one. V usage is TRBV1 and J usage is TRBJ2-1; no DNA check was done on the table's D call, TRBD2. TRBV1 is classified as a pseudogene. The CDR3 covers 18 residues. CDR3 in DNA: TGCACCAGCAGCTTTGGGACTAGCGGGAACCCTTTCTACAATGAGCAGTTCTTC. It yields the protein CTSSFGTSGNPFYNEQFF.

This clone has more than one count but fewer than ten. The chain employs TRBV5-6 and TRBJ1-1; no reliable D call. Germline lookup yields CDR1 SGHDT and CDR2 YYEEEE. Trimming shortened V by 2 bases and J by 0 bases, and 5 bases separated the two germline ends. The CDR3 sequence is 13 residues long. The CDR3, as DNA: TGTGCCAGCAGCTTATTCATGAACACTGAAGCTTTCTTT. Protein sequence: CASSLFMNTEAFF.